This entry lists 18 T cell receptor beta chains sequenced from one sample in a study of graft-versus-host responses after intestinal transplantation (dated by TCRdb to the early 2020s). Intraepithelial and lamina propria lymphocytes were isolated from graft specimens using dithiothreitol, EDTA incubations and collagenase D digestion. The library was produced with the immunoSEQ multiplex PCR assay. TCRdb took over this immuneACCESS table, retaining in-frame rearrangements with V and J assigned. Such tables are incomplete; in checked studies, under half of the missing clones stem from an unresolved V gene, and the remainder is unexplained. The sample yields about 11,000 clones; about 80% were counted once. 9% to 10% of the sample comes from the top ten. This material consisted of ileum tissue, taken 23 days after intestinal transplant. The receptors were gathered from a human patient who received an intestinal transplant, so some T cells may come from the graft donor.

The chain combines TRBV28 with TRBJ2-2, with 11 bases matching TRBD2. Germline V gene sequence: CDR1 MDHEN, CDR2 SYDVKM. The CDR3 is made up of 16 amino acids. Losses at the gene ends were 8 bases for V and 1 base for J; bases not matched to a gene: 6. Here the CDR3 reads CASQLAGEVNTGELFF. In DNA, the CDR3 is TGTGCCAGCCAACTAGCGGGAGAGGTGAACACCGGGGAGCTGTTTTTT.

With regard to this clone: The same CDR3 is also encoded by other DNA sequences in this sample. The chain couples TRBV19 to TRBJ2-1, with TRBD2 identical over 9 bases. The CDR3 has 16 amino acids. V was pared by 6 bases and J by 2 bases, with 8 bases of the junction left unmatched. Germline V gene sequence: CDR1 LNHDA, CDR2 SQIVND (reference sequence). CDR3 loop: CASSMASGTPYNEQFF. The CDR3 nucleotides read TGTGCCAGTAGCATGGCTAGCGGGACTCCCTACAATGAGCAGTTCTTC.

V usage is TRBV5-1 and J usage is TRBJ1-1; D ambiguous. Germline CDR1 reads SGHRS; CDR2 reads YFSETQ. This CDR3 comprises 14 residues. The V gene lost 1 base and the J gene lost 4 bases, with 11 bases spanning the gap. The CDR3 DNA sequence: TGCGCCAGCAGCTTGACCCCCCAAGGCACTGAAGCTTTCTTT. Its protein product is CASSLTPQGTEAFF. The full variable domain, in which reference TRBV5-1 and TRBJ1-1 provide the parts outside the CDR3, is KAGVTQTPRYLIKTRGQQVTLSCSPISGHRSVSWYQQTPGQGLQFLFEYFSETQRNKGNFPGRFSGRQFSNSRSEMNVSTLELGDSALYLCASSLTPQGTEAFFGQGTRLTVV.

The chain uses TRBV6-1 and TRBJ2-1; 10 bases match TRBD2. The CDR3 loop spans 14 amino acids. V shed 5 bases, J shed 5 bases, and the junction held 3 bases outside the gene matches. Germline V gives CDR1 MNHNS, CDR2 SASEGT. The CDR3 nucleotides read TGTGCCAGCAGTTTTCTAGCGGGGGACAATGAGCAGTTCTTC. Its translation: CASSFLAGDNEQFF.

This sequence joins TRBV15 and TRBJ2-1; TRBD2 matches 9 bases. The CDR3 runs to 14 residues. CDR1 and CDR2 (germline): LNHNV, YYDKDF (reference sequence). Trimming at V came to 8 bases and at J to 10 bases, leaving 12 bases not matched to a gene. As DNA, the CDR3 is TGTGCCACCGCTCGCGGGGCTAGCGGGAAGGAGCAGTTCTTC. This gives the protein CATARGASGKEQFF. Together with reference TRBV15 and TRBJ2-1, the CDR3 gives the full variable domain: DAMVIQNPRYQVTQFGKPVTLSCSQTLNHNVMYWYQQKSSQAPKLLFHYYDKDFNNEADTPDNFQSRRPNTSFCFLDIRSPGLGDTAMYLCATARGASGKEQFFGPGTRLTVL.

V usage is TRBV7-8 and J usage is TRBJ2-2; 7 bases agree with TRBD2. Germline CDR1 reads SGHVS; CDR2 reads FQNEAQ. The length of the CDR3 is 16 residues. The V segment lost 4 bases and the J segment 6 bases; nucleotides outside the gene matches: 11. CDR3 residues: CASSSRERGVAGELFF. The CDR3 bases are TGTGCCAGCAGCTCCCGTGAGCGGGGCGTTGCCGGGGAGCTGTTTTTT.

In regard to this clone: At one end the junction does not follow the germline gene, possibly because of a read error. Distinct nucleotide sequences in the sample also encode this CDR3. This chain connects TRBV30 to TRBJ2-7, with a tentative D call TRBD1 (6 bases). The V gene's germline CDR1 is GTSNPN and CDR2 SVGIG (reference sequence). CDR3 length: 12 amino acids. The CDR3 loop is CAWSVHTGEQYF. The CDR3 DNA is TGCGCCTGGAGTGTACACACAGGGGAGCAGTACTTC.

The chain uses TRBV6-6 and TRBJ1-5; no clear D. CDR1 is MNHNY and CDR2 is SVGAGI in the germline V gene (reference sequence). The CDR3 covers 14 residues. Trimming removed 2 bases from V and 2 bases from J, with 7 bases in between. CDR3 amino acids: CASSYPDGNQPQHF. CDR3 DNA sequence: TGTGCCAGCAGTTACCCCGACGGCAATCAGCCCCAGCATTTT.

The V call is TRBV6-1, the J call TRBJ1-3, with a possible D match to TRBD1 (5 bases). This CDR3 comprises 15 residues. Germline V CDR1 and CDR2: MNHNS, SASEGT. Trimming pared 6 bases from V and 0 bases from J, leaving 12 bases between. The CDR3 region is CASRLTDLSGNTIYF. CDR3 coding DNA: TGTGCCAGCAGATTGACAGACCTCTCTGGAAACACCATATATTTT.

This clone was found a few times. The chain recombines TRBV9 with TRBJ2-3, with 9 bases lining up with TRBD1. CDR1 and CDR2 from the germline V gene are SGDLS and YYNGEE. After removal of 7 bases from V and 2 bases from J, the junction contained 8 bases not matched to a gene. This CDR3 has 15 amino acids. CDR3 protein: CASAETGGYTDTQYF. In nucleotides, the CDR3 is TGTGCCAGCGCCGAGACAGGGGGGTACACAGATACGCAGTATTTT.

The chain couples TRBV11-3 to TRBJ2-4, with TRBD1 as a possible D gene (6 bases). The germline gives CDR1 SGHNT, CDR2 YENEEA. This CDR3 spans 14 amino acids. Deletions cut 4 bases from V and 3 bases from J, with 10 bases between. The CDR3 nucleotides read TGTGCCAGCAGCTCGGACAGCCACAAAAACATTCAGTACTTC. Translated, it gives CASSSDSHKNIQYF.

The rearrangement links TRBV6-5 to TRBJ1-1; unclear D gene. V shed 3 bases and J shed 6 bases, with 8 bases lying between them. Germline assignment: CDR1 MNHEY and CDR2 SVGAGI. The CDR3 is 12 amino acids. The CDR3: CASSYGAAEAFF. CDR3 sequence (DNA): TGTGCCAGCAGTTATGGTGCAGCTGAAGCTTTCTTT.

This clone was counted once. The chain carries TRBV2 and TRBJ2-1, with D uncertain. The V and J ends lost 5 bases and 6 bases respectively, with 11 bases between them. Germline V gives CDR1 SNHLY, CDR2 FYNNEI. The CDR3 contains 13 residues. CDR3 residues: CASSLDTINEQFF. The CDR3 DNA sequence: TGTGCCAGCAGTCTTGACACAATCAATGAGCAGTTCTTC.

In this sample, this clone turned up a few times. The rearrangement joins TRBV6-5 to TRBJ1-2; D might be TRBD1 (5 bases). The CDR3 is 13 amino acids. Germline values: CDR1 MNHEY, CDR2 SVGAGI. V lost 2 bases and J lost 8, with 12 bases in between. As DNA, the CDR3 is TGTGCCAGCAGTTACATGCAGGGCGGAGGCTACACCTTC. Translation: CASSYMQGGGYTF.

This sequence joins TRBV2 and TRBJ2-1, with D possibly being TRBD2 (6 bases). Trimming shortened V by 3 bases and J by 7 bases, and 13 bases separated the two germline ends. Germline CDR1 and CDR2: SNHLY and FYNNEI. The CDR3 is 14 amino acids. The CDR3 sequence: CASSDSREENEQFF. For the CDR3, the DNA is TGTGCCAGCAGTGATTCGAGGGAGGAAAATGAGCAGTTCTTC.

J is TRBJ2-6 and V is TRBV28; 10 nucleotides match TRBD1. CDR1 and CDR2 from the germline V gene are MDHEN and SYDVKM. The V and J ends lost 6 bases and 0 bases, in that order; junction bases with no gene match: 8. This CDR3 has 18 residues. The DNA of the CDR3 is TGTGCCAGCAGGTACACCGGGACAGGGGCCTCTGGGGCCAACGTCCTGACTTTC. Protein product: CASRYTGTGASGANVLTF.

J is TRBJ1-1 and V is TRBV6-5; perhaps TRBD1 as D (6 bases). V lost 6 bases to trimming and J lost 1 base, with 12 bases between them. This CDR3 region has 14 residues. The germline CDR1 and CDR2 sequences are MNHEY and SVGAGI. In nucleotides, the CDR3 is TGTGCCAGCAGCCAGGGGTGGGGGAACACTGAAGCTTTCTTT. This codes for CASSQGWGNTEAFF.

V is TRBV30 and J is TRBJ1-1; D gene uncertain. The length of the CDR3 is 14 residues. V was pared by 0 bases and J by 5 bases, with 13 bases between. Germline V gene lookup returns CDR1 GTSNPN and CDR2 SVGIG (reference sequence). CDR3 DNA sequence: TGTGCCTGGAGTGTAACCAGTTGGGAGACTGAAGCTTTCTTT. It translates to CAWSVTSWETEAFF.